The entry below describes one T cell receptor (beta chain). It lacks a known antigen. No base-level quality is on record; no much larger clone is a single base apart. The identical CDR3 is also encoded by other nucleotide sequences in the sample. TCR CDR3 regions were amplified from genomic DNA by multiplex PCR using the deep immunoSEQ assay. Genomic DNA extracted from each cell subset was distributed evenly over all wells of several immunoSEQ 96-well plates, and each plate served as one replicate. For sorted subsets, 150 to 250 ng genomic DNA, equal to 25,000 to 35,000 T cell genomes, was loaded into each replicate PCR. The purified libraries were quantified using a Qubit 3.0 fluorometer, sized with a Bioanalyzer 2100, and then quantified again using the KAPA Library Quantification kit. Each immunoSEQ 96-well plate was sequenced on its own single-read 150-cycle Illumina NextSeq 550 flow cell. Per the original workflow: Because only junctional sequences without quality scores were contained in the immunoSEQ output, filtering matching that applied to full-length reads could not be performed. To assign V/J genes and CDR3, sequences were annotated against IMGT germline references using PyIR, a Python wrapper for IgBLAST v1.9. Any read was removed if the V/J assignment was weak (E-value above 1e-6), the CDR3 was missing, or the read contained stop codons, out-of-frame junctions, or ambiguous translated residues. V3J clonotypes were defined as sequences sharing the same inferred V gene, J gene, and CDR3 amino acid sequence. The percentage overlap between two repertoires was calculated by dividing the number of shared unique clonotypes by the size of the smaller repertoire. Richness of each repertoire was evaluated using RTK rarefaction, the Chao1 estimator, and Recon v2.1 estimates of unobserved clonotypes. Generation probabilities for all TCRbeta clonotypes obtained by the gDNA method from several donors were computed using OLGA. As stored in TCRdb, this immuneACCESS dataset retains in-frame rearrangements with V and J assigned. A fraction of the clones does not appear; measured against another copy, unresolved V genes explain less than half of the discrepancy, and the remainder lacks a known reason. Clonal size and the V and J genes are those of that table, whereas D and trimming came from the DNA. The sample table shows about 2,100,000 clones, and 85% to 95% are seen once. Approximately 1.7% of the sample goes to the ten largest clones.

V sheds 0 bases and J sheds 5 bases, leaving 10 bases between their ends. From a lookup of the germline V gene, CDR1 and CDR2 are MNHEY and SVGAGI. Measured from the cysteine to the phenylalanine, the CDR3 is 14 residues long. The DNA shown is the 42-base CDR3, in frame from base 1. The data stem from a study of shared clonotypes between healthy human individuals (dated by TCRdb to about 2020). Context from the whole study: Two women and a few men aged 18 to 49 years were included in the cohort. For each donor, CD4 naive and CD4 memory were each given three plates, CD8 naive was given two plates, and CD8 memory was given one plate. To estimate repertoire size and how much clonotype sharing occurs between individuals, the study deeply sequenced the blood TCR repertoires of 5 or 6 healthy adults. Different laboratories and diverse techniques were used to prepare libraries and sequence TCR repertoires, to increase sequencing depth and limit assay-specific biases. Per donor, leukapheresis produced somewhere between about 0.8 and 9.5 billion PBMCs.

What the research found in general, with its limitations: Larger estimated clonotype richness was generally found for naive subsets than for memory subsets. Because the study included a small number of donors, the genetic and exposure-history diversity represented was limited. Pairwise subsampling led to the expectation that sequencing depth would affect the degree of clonotype sharing among donors. Sharing across four donors was observed for about 5% of naive CD4, under 4% of naive CD8, over 2% of memory CD4, and roughly 0.43% of memory CD8 clonotypes. Incomplete sequencing was indicated by rarefaction of sorted-subset datasets, despite the large sequencing depth. Sampling was restricted to blood, and TCR repertoires in tissues likely differ from the TCR repertoires found in blood. Compared with non-shared clonotypes, clonotypes shared by all four sorted-subset donors had higher generation probabilities.

CD8 naive samples consisted of CD45RO-negative cells that were positively selected for CCR7, yielding a CD45RA+CCR7+ population without TemRA cells. Healthy HIV-negative adults with no recently reported acute infections or vaccinations were included as donors. Every donor was a Caucasian adult residing in Nashville, Tennessee, USA. Blood was obtained by leukapheresis, after which PBMCs were separated by Ficoll-Histopaque density gradient centrifugation and cryopreserved in liquid nitrogen vapor phase. Purity and quantity of every magnetically sorted T cell population were checked by analytical flow cytometry. Genomic DNA was isolated from every sorted fraction and measured by UV absorbance on a Nanodrop 2000c.

This sequence uses TRBV6-5 and TRBJ1-1; no confident D gene assignment can be made. The sample comprised naive CD8+ T cells from PBMCs. The cell subset or site label, read with the paper, signifies: CD45RA+CCR7+. This receptor was obtained from a man aged 18 to 29 in good health. Some clones in this sample may be carry-over from other donors' samples. At the DNA level, the sequence is TGTGCCAGCAGTTACTCCGGTCGAGGGACTGAAGCTTTCTTT. It codes for CASSYSGRGTEAFF.